Described below is a single T cell receptor beta chain sequence and its context. The data belong to a study of blood T cell repertoires in COVID-19. Study summary: T cells, B-cell-depleted T cells, or PBMCs provided the cDNA or gDNA that served as material.

Trimming left V 2 bases short and J 1 base short, with 5 bases between. The CDR3 length is 12 residues. Germline V CDR1 and CDR2: GTSNPN, SVGIG (reference sequence). Participants spanned ages roughly 18 to 95 years and resided in 20 to 30 US areas. As originally analysed: Nucleated cell counts were estimated from reference gene primer amplification. Measured with immunoSEQ multiplex PCR; TCRdb has only the in-frame clones, and not every one. The DNA gave D and trimming, while V, J and clone size come from that table. The table includes 250,000 to 350,000 clones, 90% detected once. This TCR derives from a woman aged 18-35 years with acute COVID-19. The chain has TRBV30 and TRBJ1-2; D is unclear. The sequenced sample consisted of PBMCs or T cells enriched from blood (not recorded which). The CDR3 region is CAWSSFNYGYTF. The CDR3 nucleotides are TGTGCCTGGAGTTCGTTTAACTATGGCTACACCTTC.